This T cell receptor beta chain derives from a study of blood T cells in healthy people across ages. Study-level results: When one million T cells were used, diversity estimates were thought to be underestimates.

The length of the CDR3 is 16 residues. The V end was cut by 0 bases, the J end by 1 base, with 7 bases between. Using a J-beta primer mix together with a sample-barcoded 5' primer, a second PCR was run for roughly 6 to 11 cycles. Each CDR3 protein gets one entry after TCRdb re-called the 5' RACE reads with MiXCR. The table shows around 1,000,000 distinct CDR3 sequences, with around two fifths occurring only once. About this clonotype: The antigen is unknown.

Isolated PBMCs totaled at least 6 million in each sample. The sequence was collected from a man between 18 and 35 years old in good health. The sample taken for sequencing was blood. V is TRBV12-3 or TRBV12-4 and J is TRBJ1-6; no firm D call. CDR3 loop: CASSLARVSYNSPLHF. CDR3 bases: TGTGCCAGCAGTTTAGCGCGGGTGTCCTATAATTCACCCCTCCACTTT.